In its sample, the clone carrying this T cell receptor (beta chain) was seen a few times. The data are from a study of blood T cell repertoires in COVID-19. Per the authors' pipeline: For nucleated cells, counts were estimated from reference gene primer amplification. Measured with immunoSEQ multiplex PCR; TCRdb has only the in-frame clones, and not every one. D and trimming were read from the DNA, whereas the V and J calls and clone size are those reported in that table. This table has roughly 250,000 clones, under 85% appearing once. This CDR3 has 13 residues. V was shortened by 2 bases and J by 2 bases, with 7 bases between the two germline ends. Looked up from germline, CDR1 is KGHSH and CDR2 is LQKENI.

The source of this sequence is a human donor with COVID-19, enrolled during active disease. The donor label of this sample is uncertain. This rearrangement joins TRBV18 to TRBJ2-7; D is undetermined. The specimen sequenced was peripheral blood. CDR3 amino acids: CASSPEVPYEQYF. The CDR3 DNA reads TGTGCCAGCTCACCAGAGGTGCCCTACGAGCAGTACTTC.